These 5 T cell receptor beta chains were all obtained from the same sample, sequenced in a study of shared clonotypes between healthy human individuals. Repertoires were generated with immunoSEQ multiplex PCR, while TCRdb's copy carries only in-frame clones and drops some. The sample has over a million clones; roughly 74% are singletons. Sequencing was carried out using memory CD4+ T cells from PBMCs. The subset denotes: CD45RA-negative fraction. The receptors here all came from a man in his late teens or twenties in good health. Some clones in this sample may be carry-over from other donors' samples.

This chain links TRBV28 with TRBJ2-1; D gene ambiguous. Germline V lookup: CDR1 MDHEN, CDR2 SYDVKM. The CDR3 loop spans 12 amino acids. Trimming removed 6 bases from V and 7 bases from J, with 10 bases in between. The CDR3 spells CASSSDPNEQFF. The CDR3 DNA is TGTGCCAGCAGCTCGGACCCTAATGAGCAGTTCTTC. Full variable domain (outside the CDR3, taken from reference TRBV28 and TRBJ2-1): DVKVTQSSRYLVKRTGEKVFLECVQDMDHENMFWYRQDPGLGLRLIYFSYDVKMKEKGDIPEGYSVSREKKERFSLILESASTNQTSMYLCASSSDPNEQFFGPGTRLTVL.

The CDR3 protein is CASSPYGARGYF. The CDR3 nucleotides read TGTGCCAGCAGTCCCTACGGGGCAAGGGGGTATTTT. V gene TRBV28 combines with J gene TRBJ1-3, with D perhaps TRBD1 (6 bases). CDR1 is MDHEN, CDR2 SYDVKM, per germline. The length of the CDR3 is 12 residues. Trimming pared 5 bases from V and 16 bases from J, leaving 18 bases between. Full variable domain (outside the CDR3, taken from reference TRBV28 and TRBJ1-3): DVKVTQSSRYLVKRTGEKVFLECVQDMDHENMFWYRQDPGLGLRLIYFSYDVKMKEKGDIPEGYSVSREKKERFSLILESASTNQTSMYLCASSPYGARGYFGEGSWLTVV.

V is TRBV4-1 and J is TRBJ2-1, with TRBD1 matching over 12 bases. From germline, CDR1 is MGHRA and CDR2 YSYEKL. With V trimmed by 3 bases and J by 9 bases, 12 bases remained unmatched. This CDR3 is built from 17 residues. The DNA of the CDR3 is TGCGCCAGCAGCCACCCCCCCGGGACAGGGGGCTCGGGTGAGCAGTTCTTC. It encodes CASSHPPGTGGSGEQFF.

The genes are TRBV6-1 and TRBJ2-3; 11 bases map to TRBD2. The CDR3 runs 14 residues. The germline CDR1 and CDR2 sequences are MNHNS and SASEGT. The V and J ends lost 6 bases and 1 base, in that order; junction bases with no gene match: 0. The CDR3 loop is CASRTSGGTDTQYF. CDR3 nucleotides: TGTGCCAGCAGGACTAGCGGGGGCACAGATACGCAGTATTTT.

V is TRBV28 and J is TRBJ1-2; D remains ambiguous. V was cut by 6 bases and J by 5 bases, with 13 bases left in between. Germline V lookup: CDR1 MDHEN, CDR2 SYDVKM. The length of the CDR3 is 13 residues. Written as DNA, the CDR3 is TGTGCCAGCAGGGCAGGTGGAACGTATGGCTACACCTTC. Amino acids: CASRAGGTYGYTF.